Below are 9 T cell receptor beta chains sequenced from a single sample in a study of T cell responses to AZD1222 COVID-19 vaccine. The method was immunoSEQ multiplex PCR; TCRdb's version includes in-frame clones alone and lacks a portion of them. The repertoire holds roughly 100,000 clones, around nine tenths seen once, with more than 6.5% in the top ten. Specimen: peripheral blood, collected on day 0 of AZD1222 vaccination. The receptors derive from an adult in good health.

CDR3 bases: TGTGCCACCAGCAGACGGGTTAGCGGGGAGGGAGAGCAGTACTTC. Encoded protein: CATSRRVSGEGEQYF. The chain has TRBV15 and TRBJ2-7, with 8 positions matching TRBD2. The CDR3 sequence is 15 residues long. V was clipped by 2 bases and J by 7 bases; unmatched bases: 10. Germline CDR1 is LNHNV and CDR2 is YYDKDF (reference sequence).

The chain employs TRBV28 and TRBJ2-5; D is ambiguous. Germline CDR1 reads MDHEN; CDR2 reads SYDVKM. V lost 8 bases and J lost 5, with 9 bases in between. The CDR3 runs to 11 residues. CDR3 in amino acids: CASSDVETQYF. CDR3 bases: TGTGCCAGCTCCGATGTCGAGACCCAGTACTTC.

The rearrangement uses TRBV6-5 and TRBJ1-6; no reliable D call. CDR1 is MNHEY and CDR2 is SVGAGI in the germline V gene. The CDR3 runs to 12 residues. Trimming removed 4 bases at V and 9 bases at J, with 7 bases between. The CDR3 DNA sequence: TGTGCCAGCAGTTTTGAGGTTTCACCCCTCCACTTT. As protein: CASSFEVSPLHF.

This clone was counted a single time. The CDR3 bases are TGCAGCGTCGCCAGACAGGGGGCGCAAGAGCAGTACTTC. Amino acid sequence: CSVARQGAQEQYF. V gene TRBV29-1 combines with J gene TRBJ2-7; 10 positions match TRBD1. The junction had 9 bases not matched to a gene; V was cut back by 6 bases and J by 7 bases. This CDR3 spans 13 amino acids. In germline, CDR1 is SQVTM, CDR2 ANQGSEA.

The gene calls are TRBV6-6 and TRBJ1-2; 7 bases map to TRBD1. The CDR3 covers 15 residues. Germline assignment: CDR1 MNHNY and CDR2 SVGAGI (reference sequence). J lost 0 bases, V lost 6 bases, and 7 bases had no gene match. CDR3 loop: CASSWEDRSNYGYTF. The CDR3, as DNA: TGTGCCAGCAGCTGGGAGGACAGGTCTAACTATGGCTACACCTTC.

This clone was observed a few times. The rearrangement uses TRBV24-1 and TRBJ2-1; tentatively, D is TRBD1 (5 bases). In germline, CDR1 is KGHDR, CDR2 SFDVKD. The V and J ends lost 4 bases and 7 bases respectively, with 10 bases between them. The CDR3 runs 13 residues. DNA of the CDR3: TGTGCCACCAGTGACCCAAACAGGAATGAGCAGTTCTTC. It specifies CATSDPNRNEQFF.

DNA for the CDR3: TGTGCCACCCTTAGCGGGAGACCATACAATGAGCAGTTCTTC. Translating gives CATLSGRPYNEQFF. The chain carries TRBV6-5 and TRBJ2-1, with 9 bases identical to TRBD2. This CDR3 is 14 amino acids long. With 10 bases clipped from V and 4 bases from J, the junction kept 8 bases outside the gene matches. Germline-derived CDR1 and CDR2 are MNHEY and SVGAGI.

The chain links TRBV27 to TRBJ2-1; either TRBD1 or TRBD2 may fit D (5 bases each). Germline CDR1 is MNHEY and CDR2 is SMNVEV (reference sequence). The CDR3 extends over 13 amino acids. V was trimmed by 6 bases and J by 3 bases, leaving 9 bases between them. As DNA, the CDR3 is TGTGCCAGCAGGGGGGACGGCTACAATGAGCAGTTCTTC. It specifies CASRGDGYNEQFF.

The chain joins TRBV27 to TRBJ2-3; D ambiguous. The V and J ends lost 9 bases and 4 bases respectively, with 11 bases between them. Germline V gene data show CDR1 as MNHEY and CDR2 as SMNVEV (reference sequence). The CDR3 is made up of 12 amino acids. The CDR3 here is CASSPFPDTQYF. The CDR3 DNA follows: TGTGCCAGTTCTCCCTTTCCAGATACGCAGTATTTT.